This T cell receptor beta chain was retrieved from a study of cytotoxic CD8 clonotypes in ibrutinib-treated CLL. This clone is a singleton in its sample. Germline-derived CDR1 and CDR2 are MNHEY and SMNVEV (reference sequence). V shed 5 bases, J shed 8 bases, and the junction held 10 bases outside the gene matches. This CDR3 has 15 residues. Produced via immunoSEQ multiplex PCR; TCRdb's table is partial and in-frame only. The sample has some 130,000 clones, about 80% seen once. The genes are TRBV27 and TRBJ1-4; TRBD1 agrees at 8 bases. Sequencing was performed on PBMCs, taken after 24 months of ibrutinib treatment. The receptor was isolated from a human donor with chronic lymphocytic leukemia. CDR3 sequence reads: CASSPLRGRREKLFF. DNA for the CDR3: TGTGCCAGCAGTCCACTCAGGGGGCGCAGGGAAAAACTGTTTTTT.